This TCR beta chain was found in a study of follicular helper T cells after annual influenza vaccination. As for time point: 2015-2016 season, pre-vaccination. Sequenced by immunoSEQ multiplex PCR; TCRdb stores in-frame clones only, minus some. The data show some 12,000 clones, approximately 80% seen once. V shed 6 bases and J shed 5 bases, with 4 bases lying between them. Germline CDR1 and CDR2: LNHDA and SQIVND (reference sequence). The CDR3 runs to 10 residues. This clonotype was obtained from an adult who received the influenza vaccine. Material: CXCR5+ CD38- circulating T follicular helper cells from blood, obtained on the day of influenza vaccination. This sample's subset: circulating Tfh, non-naive CD4+CXCR5+PD-1+ (ICOS+CD38+ or ICOS-CD38-). The chain couples TRBV19 to TRBJ1-2; D gene unclear. In DNA form, the CDR3 reads TGTGCCAGTAGCGGATATGGCTACACCTTC. Amino acid sequence: CASSGYGYTF.